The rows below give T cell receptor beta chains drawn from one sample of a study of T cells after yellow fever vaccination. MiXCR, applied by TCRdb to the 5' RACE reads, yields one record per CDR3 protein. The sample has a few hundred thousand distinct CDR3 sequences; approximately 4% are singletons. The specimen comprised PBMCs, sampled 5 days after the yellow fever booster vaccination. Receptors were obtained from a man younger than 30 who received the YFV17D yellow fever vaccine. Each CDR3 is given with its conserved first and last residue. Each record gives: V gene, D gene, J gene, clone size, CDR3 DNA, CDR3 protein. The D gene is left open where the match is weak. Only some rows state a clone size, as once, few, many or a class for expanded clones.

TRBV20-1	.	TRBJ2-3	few	TGCAGTGGATTTGTGGGGGGCACAGATACGCAGTATTTT	CSGFVGGTDTQYF
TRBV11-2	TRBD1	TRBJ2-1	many	TGTGCCAGCAGCTTACCTTGGGACAGGGATGGAAATGAGCAGTTCTTC	CASSLPWDRDGNEQFF
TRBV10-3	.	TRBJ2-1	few	TGTGCCATCAGTGAGTCGGCCGGGCGCCCTTACAATGAGCAGTTCTTC	CAISESAGRPYNEQFF
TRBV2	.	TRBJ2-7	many	TGTGCCAGCAGTAGATCCCGCCAGGCCGGGTGGTTGGAGCAGTACTTC	CASSRSRQAGWLEQYF
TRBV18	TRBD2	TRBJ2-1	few	TGTGCCAGCTCTCTAGCGGGGGGCAAAATTGAGCAGTTCTTC	CASSLAGGKIEQFF
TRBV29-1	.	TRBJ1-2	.	TGCAGCGTTGAATATGTGGGGCCCGGAACTGGCTACACCTTC	CSVEYVGPGTGYTF
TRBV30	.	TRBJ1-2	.	TGTGCCTGGAGTGAGGGGTTTTTTAGGGATGGCTACACCTTC	CAWSEGFFRDGYTF
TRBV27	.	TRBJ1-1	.	TGTGCCAGCATAGATCCGACCATGAACACTGAAGCTTTCTTT	CASIDPTMNTEAFF
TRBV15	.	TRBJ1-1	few	TGTGCCACCAGCAGAGATCGGGGAGGTTTGGGGGGTGAAGCTTTCTTT	CATSRDRGGLGGEAFF
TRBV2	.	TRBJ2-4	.	TGTGCCGGGGCTGCAGGGGACATTCAGTACTTC	CAGAAGDIQYF
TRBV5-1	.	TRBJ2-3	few	TGCGCCAGCAGCCAACAGGGAGATACGCAGTATTTT	CASSQQGDTQYF
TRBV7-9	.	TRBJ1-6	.	TGTGCCAGCAGCTTAGCAGGGCGCTCCTATAATTCACCCCTCCACTTT	CASSLAGRSYNSPLHF
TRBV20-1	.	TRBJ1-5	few	TGCAGTACGCCCTGGAGAGAGACCAATCAGCCCCAGCATTTT	CSTPWRETNQPQHF
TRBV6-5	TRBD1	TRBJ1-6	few	TGTGCCAGCAGTTGGACAGGGGCTAATTCACCCCTCCACTTT	CASSWTGANSPLHF
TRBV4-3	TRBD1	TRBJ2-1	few	TGCGCCAGCAGCCAAGGCCTACAGACAGGGAGTCCCAATGAGCAGTTCTTC	CASSQGLQTGSPNEQFF
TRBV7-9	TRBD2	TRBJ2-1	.	TGTGCCAGCAGCCAGCCTCCAGGACTAGACTCCTACAATGAGCAGTTCTTC	CASSQPPGLDSYNEQFF
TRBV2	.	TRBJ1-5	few	TGTGCCAGCAGTGACCGAGATGGTGGCAATCAGCCCCAGCATTTT	CASSDRDGGNQPQHF
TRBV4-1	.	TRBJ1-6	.	TGCGCCAGCAGCCAAGTGCACAGGGACGAATCACCCCTCCACTTT	CASSQVHRDESPLHF
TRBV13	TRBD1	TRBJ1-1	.	TGTGCCAGCAGCGACTCGACAGGGGCAGGGAACACTGAAGCTTTCTTT	CASSDSTGAGNTEAFF
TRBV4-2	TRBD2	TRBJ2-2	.	TGTGCCAGCAGCCAAGATGGGTATGCGGGGGGGCTTAACACCGGGGAGCTGTTTTTT	CASSQDGYAGGLNTGELFF
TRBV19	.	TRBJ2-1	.	TGTGCCAGTACCTCCAACTCAAATGAGCAGTTCTTC	CASTSNSNEQFF
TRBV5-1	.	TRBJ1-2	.	TGCGCCAGCAGCTTGGGGGGCCAGGTTGGTGGCTACACCTTC	CASSLGGQVGGYTF
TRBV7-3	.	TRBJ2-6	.	TGTGCCAGCAGCTTCGGCCGACCGCGTGGGGCCAACGTCCTGACTTTC	CASSFGRPRGANVLTF
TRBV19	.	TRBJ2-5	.	TGTGCCAGTAGTATAGCCCGGGGACCGCAAGAGACCCAGTACTTC	CASSIARGPQETQYF
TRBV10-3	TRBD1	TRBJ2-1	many	TGTGCCATCAGTGAGGCCTCGACAGGGCAGGAGCAGTTCTTC	CAISEASTGQEQFF
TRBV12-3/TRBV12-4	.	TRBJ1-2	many	TGTGCCAGCAGTTTCGGCGCCTCATGGAGTGGCTACACCTTC	CASSFGASWSGYTF
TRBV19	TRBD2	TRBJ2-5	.	TGTGCCAGTAGTATCGGTTCACTAGCGGGGGGAATGGGAGAGACCCAGTACTTC	CASSIGSLAGGMGETQYF
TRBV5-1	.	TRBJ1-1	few	TGCGCCAGCAGCTTTCTTGGGTCTGATGAAGCTTTCTTT	CASSFLGSDEAFF
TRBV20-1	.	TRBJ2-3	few	TGCAGTGCTACCCGCGGGGGCCCCGCCTCTCTGAGCACAGATACGCAGTATTTT	CSATRGGPASLSTDTQYF
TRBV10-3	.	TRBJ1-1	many	TGTGCCATCAGTTGGACGGGGAACACTGAAGCTTTCTTT	CAISWTGNTEAFF
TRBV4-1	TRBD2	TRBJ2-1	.	TGCGCCAGCAGCCAAGTCGGAGGGCTAGCGGGGGCCCGAACCGCTTACAATGAGCAGTTCTTC	CASSQVGGLAGARTAYNEQFF
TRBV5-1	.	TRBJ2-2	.	TGCGCCAGCAGCTTGGGACAAGTCAACACCGGGGAGCTGTTTTTT	CASSLGQVNTGELFF
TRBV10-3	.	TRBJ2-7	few	TGTGCCTCCAGCAGGGAATTATACGAGCAGTACTTC	CASSRELYEQYF
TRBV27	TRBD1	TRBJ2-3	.	TGTGCCAGCAGTTTATCGAAGACAGGGGGCACAGATACGCAGTATTTT	CASSLSKTGGTDTQYF
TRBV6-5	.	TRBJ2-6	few	TGTGCCAGCAGTTCCTGGACAGTGTCTCGACTCCCTGGGGCCAACGTCCTGACTTTC	CASSSWTVSRLPGANVLTF
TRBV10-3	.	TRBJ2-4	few	TGTGCCATCAGTGATGCCCTAGGGGGAAACATTCAGTACTTC	CAISDALGGNIQYF
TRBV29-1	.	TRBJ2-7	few	TGCAGCGTTGATACGGGAGCCTACGAGCAGTACTTC	CSVDTGAYEQYF
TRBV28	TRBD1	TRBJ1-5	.	TGTGCCAGCAACAGGGGCCATCAGCCCCAGCATTTT	CASNRGHQPQHF
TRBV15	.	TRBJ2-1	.	TGTGCCACCAGCATAGGAAGGGGTTGGGAGCAGTTCTTC	CATSIGRGWEQFF
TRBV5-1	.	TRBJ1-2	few	TGCGCCAGCAGCTCAGACAGACCCCATGGCTACACCTTC	CASSSDRPHGYTF
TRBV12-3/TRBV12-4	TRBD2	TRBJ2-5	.	TGTGCCAGCAGTCTGACTAGCGGGGGGATTGAGACCCAGTACTTC	CASSLTSGGIETQYF
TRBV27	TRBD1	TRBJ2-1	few	TGTGCCAGCAGTCCGGACAGGGGGCTGGACAATGAGCAGTTCTTC	CASSPDRGLDNEQFF
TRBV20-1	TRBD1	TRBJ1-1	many	TGCAGTGCCCTGAAACAGGGGGGGACTGAAGCTTTCTTT	CSALKQGGTEAFF
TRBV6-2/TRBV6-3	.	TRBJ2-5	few	TGTGCCAGCAGTTTTCCCAGCGAGACCCAGTACTTC	CASSFPSETQYF
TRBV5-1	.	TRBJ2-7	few	TGCGCCAGCAGCTTTCTGGAGGAGCAGTACTTC	CASSFLEEQYF